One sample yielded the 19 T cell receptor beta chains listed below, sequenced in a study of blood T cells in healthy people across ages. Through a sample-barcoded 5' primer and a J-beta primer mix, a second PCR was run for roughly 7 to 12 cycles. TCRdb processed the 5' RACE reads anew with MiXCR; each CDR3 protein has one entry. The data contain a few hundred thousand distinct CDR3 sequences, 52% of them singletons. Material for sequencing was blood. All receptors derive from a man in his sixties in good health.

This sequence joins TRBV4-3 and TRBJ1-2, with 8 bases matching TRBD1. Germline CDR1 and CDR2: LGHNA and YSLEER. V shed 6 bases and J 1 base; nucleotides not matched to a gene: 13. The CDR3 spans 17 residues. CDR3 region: CASSPKPGGGFNYGYTF. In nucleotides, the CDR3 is TGCGCCAGCAGTCCTAAACCAGGGGGCGGCTTTAACTATGGCTACACCTTC.

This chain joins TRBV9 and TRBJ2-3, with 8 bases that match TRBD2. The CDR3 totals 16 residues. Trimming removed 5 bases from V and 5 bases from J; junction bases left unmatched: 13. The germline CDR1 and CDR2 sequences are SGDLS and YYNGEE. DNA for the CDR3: TGTGCCAGCAGTGAAAGCGGGGGAAACTCCGGAGATACGCAGTATTTT. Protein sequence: CASSESGGNSGDTQYF.

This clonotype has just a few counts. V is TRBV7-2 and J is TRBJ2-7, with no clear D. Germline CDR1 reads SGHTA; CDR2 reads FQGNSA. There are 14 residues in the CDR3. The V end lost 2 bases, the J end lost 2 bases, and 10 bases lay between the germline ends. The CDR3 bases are TGTGCCAGCAGCTTACTGTCCTCGACCTACGAGCAGTACTTC. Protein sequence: CASSLLSSTYEQYF.

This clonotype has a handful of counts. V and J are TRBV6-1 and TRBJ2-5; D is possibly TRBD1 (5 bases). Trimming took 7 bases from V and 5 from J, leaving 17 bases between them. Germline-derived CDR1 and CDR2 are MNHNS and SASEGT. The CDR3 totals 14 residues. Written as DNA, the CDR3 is TGTGCCAGCAATCCCCAAGGGGCGAGGGAGACCCAGTACTTC. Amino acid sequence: CASNPQGARETQYF.

DNA of the CDR3: TGTGCCAGCAGTAGGACGCGCAGTGGGGAGCAGTACTTC. It codes for CASSRTRSGEQYF. This chain joins TRBV6-7 and TRBJ2-7; no clear D. TRBV6-7 qualifies as an ORF whose function is uncertain. V was shortened by 5 bases and J by 7 bases, with 15 bases between the two germline ends. This CDR3 has 13 residues.

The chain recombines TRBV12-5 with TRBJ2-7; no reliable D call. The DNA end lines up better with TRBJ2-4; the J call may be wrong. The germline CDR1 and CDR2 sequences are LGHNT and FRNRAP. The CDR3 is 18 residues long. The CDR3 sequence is CASGHPDDGVVPKNIQYF. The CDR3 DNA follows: TGTGCTAGTGGCCACCCGGACGACGGTGTCGTGCCCAAAAACATTCAGTACTTC.

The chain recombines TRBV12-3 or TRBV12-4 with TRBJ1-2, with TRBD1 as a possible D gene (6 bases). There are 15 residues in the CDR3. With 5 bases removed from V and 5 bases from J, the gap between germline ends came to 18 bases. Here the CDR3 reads CASSPQGFPGYGYTF. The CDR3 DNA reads TGTGCCAGCAGTCCCCAGGGGTTCCCCGGGTATGGCTACACCTTC.

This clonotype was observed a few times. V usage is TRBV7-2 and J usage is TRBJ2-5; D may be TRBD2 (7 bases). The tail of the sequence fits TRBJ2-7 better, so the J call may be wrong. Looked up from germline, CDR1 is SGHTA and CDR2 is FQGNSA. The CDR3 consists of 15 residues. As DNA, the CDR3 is TGTGCCAGCAGCTTAGGAGGGGGGGCGTCATTCGAGCAGTACTTC. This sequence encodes CASSLGGGASFEQYF.

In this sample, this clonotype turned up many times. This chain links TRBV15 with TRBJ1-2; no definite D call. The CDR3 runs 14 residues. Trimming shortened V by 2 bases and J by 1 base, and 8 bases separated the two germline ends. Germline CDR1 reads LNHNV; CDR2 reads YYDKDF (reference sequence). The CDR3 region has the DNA TGTGCCACCAGCAGACCGGGGTTTAACTATGGCTACACCTTC. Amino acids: CATSRPGFNYGYTF.

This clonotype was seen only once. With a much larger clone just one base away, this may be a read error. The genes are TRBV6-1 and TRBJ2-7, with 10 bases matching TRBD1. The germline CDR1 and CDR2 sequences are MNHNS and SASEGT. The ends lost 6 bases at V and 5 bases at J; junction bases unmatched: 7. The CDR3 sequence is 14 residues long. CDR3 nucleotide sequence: TGTGCCAGCAGCAAAGTGACAGGGGGCGACGAGCAGTACTTC. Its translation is CASSKVTGGDEQYF.

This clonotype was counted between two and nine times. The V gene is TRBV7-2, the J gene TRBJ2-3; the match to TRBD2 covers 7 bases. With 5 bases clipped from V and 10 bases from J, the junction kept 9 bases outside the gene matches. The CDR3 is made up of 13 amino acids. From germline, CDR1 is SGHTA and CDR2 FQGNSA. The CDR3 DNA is TGTGCCAGCAGCCCTAGCGGAGAATCCGCGCAGTATTTT. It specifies CASSPSGESAQYF.

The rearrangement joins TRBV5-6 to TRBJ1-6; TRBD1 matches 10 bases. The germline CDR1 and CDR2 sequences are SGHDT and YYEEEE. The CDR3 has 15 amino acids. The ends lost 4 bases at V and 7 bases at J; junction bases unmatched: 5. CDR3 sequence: CASSARQGANSPLHF. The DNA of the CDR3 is TGTGCCAGCAGCGCAAGACAGGGGGCGAATTCACCCCTCCACTTT.

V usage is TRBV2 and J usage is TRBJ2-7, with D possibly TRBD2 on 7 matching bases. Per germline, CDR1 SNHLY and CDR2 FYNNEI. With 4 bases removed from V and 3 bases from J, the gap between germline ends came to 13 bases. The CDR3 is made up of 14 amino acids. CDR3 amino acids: CASSARGAGYEQYF. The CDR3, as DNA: TGTGCCAGCAGTGCCCGGGGGGCAGGCTACGAGCAGTACTTC. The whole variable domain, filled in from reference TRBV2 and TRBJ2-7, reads EPEVTQTPSHQVTQMGQEVILRCVPISNHLYFYWYRQILGQKVEFLVSFYNNEISEKSEIFDDQFSVERPDGSNFTLKIRSTKLEDSAMYFCASSARGAGYEQYFGPGTRLTVT.

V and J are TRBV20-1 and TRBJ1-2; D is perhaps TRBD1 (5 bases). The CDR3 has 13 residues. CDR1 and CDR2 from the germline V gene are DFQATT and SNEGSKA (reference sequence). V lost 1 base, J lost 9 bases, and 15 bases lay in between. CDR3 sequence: CSARASQGPSYTF. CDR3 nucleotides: TGCAGTGCTAGAGCCTCTCAGGGTCCTAGCTACACCTTC.

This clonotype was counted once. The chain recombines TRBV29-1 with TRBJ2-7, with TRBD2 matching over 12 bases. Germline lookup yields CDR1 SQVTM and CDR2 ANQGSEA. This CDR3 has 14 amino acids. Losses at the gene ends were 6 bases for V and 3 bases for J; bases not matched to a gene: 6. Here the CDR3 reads CSVASGRALYEQYF. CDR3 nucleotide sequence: TGCAGCGTAGCTAGCGGGAGGGCCCTCTACGAGCAGTACTTC.

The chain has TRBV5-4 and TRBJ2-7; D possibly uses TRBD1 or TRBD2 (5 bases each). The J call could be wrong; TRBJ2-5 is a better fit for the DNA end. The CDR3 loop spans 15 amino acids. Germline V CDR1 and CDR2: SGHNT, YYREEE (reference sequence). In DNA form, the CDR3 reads TGTGCCAGCAGCTCTGGGGGTGGCGCCAAAGAGACCCAGTACTTC. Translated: CASSSGGGAKETQYF.

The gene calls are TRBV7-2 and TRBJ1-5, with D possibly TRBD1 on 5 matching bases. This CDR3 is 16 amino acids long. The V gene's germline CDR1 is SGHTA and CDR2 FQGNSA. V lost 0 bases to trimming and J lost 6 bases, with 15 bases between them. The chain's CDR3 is CASSLAGRSGGQPQHF. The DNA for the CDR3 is TGTGCCAGCAGCTTAGCGGGCAGGTCGGGGGGTCAGCCCCAGCATTTT. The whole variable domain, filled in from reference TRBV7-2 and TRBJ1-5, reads GAGVSQSPSNKVTEKGKDVELRCDPISGHTALYWYRQSLGQGLEFLIYFQGNSAPDKSGLPSDRFSAERTGGSVSTLTIQRTQQEDSAVYLCASSLAGRSGGQPQHFGDGTRLSIL.

The CDR3 sequence is CSASGLAGADTQYF. CDR3 nucleotides: TGCAGTGCTAGTGGGCTAGCGGGGGCAGATACGCAGTATTTT. The genes are TRBV20-1 and TRBJ2-3; 10 nucleotides line up with TRBD2. CDR1 and CDR2 (germline): DFQATT, SNEGSKA (reference sequence). Trimming took 3 bases from V and 4 from J; bases not matched to a gene: 4. The CDR3 length is 14 residues.

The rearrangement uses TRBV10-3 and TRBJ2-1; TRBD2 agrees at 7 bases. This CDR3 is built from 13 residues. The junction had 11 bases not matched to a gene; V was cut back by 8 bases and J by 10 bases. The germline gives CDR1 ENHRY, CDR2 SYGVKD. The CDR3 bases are TGTGCCATCGGTGGTGTGGCGGGGGACGAGCAGTTCTTC. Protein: CAIGGVAGDEQFF.